This TCR beta chain came from a study of blood T cell repertoires in COVID-19. Across the whole study: Acute and convalescent COVID-19 samples came from the United States, Italy and Spain. Sources were T cells, B-cell-depleted T cells, or PBMCs; the material itself was cDNA or gDNA.

In the source study's methods: Reference gene primer amplification yielded estimated nucleated cell counts. Method: immunoSEQ multiplex PCR; TCRdb's copy keeps in-frame clones and lacks some. The D gene and trimming were derived from the DNA, and the V and J assignments and clone size from that table. The sample has 81,000 or so clones, approximately 75% seen once; the top ten hold about 13%. This CDR3 comprises 19 residues. The V end was cut by 2 bases, the J end by 0 bases, with 20 bases between. Germline loops: CDR1 MNHEY, CDR2 SVGEGT. This clonotype was obtained from a human donor in a cohort sampled during active COVID-19. This chain joins TRBV6-2 or TRBV6-3 and TRBJ2-1; D possibly corresponds to TRBD1 (6 bases). Sequencing was done on a sample of peripheral blood. CDR3 amino acids: CASSYRQGRRSSSYNEQFF. CDR3 DNA: TGTGCCAGCAGTTACAGGCAGGGGCGAAGATCGAGCTCCTACAATGAGCAGTTCTTC.